These 17 T cell receptor beta chains came from one sample sequenced in a study of response to subunit inactivated influenza vaccine. One entry per CDR3 protein results from TCRdb running MiXCR on the RT-PCR reads. This table holds about 540,000 distinct CDR3 sequences, approximately 20% found once. The same sample was also studied in work on T cells expressing NK-cell markers. From that second work: 5'RACE template switching built TCR beta cDNA with unique molecular identifiers.

The source was CD4+ T cells sorted from PBMCs, collected 12 days after vaccination. The receptors shown here come from a man in his forties or fifties who received an inactivated influenza vaccine.

J is TRBJ2-5 and V is TRBV20-1, with D possibly TRBD1 on 7 matching bases. CDR1 is DFQATT and CDR2 is SNEGSKA in the germline V gene (reference sequence). V dropped 6 bases and J dropped 7 bases, with 21 bases sitting between them. This CDR3 region has 14 residues. CDR3 amino acids: CSAKRTGGLVTQYF. For the CDR3, the DNA is TGCAGTGCGAAGCGGACAGGAGGGCTAGTGACCCAGTACTTC.

The chain employs TRBV20-1 and TRBJ2-1, with a tentative D call TRBD2 (6 bases). Trimming took off 3 bases at V and 3 bases at J, with 18 bases between the two ends. CDR1 is DFQATT and CDR2 is SNEGSKA in the germline V gene (reference sequence). This CDR3 has 16 amino acids. The CDR3 nucleotides are TGCAGTGCTAGCCCCCCGAATGCGGGGTACTACAATGAGCAGTTCTTC. It specifies CSASPPNAGYYNEQFF.

The J gene is TRBJ1-1, the V gene TRBV3-1, with TRBD1 identical over 9 bases. Germline V gene sequence: CDR1 LGHDT, CDR2 YNNKEL (reference sequence). V shed 8 bases and J 3 bases; nucleotides not matched to a gene: 4. The CDR3 totals 13 residues. CDR3 nucleotides: TGTGCCAGCTATAGACAGGGGGACACTGAAGCTTTCTTT. Its translation: CASYRQGDTEAFF.

This clonotype was seen a few times. CDR3 amino acids: CASSFQTVTYNEQFF. The DNA for the CDR3 is TGTGCCAGCAGTTTCCAGACAGTTACCTACAATGAGCAGTTCTTC. The J gene is TRBJ2-1, the V gene TRBV12-3 or TRBV12-4, with a tentative D call TRBD1 (5 bases). CDR3 size: 15 residues. With 3 bases removed from V and 2 bases from J, the gap between germline ends came to 11 bases.

The chain recombines TRBV20-1 with TRBJ2-1; TRBD2 aligns across 12 bases. The CDR3 has 15 amino acids. Trimming cost V 3 bases and J 4 bases; bases outside gene matches: 4. Germline loops: CDR1 DFQATT, CDR2 SNEGSKA (reference sequence). The DNA of the CDR3 is TGCAGTGCTAGGACTAGCGGGAGAAGTTACAATGAGCAGTTCTTC. Protein sequence: CSARTSGRSYNEQFF.

Only a few counts were recorded for this clonotype. The genes are TRBV7-9 and TRBJ2-1, with 10 bases lining up with TRBD1. The CDR3 consists of 18 residues. J gave up 0 bases and V 5 bases, and 10 bases lay outside the gene matches. Germline V gives CDR1 SEHNR, CDR2 FQNEAQ (reference sequence). This chain's CDR3 is CASSRLSTGGSSYNEQFF. DNA for the CDR3: TGTGCCAGCAGCCGACTTTCGACAGGGGGCTCCTCCTACAATGAGCAGTTCTTC. Variable domain in full (rest from reference TRBV7-9 and TRBJ2-1): DTGVSQNPRHKITKRGQNVTFRCDPISEHNRLYWYRQTLGQGPEFLTYFQNEAQLEKSRLLSDRFSAERPKGSFSTLEIQRTEQGDSAMYLCASSRLSTGGSSYNEQFFGPGTRLTVL.

This clonotype has only a few counts. The chain is built from TRBV18 and TRBJ2-1; 8 bases match TRBD1. Germline V gene data show CDR1 as KGHSH and CDR2 as LQKENI. The CDR3 length is 14 residues. The V segment lost 3 bases and the J segment 12 bases; nucleotides outside the gene matches: 10. CDR3 loop: CASSPPGGALGQFF. As DNA, the CDR3 is TGTGCCAGCTCACCCCCAGGGGGCGCCCTAGGGCAGTTCTTC.

This chain uses TRBV18 with TRBJ2-7; D is unresolved. CDR3 length equals 13 residues. Trimming pared 0 bases from V and 6 bases from J, leaving 9 bases between. The germline V gene encodes CDR1 KGHSH and CDR2 LQKENI. As DNA, the CDR3 is TGTGCCAGCTCACCACCGATGGGATCCGAGCAGTACTTC. It codes for CASSPPMGSEQYF. Using reference TRBV18 and TRBJ2-7 for the parts outside the CDR3, the full variable domain is NAGVMQNPRHLVRRRGQEARLRCSPMKGHSHVYWYRQLPEEGLKFMVYLQKENIIDESGMPKERFSAEFPKEGPSILRIQQVVRGDSAAYFCASSPPMGSEQYFGPGTRLTVT.

The count of this clonotype is one. The rearrangement links TRBV9 to TRBJ1-1; D unresolved. The V gene's germline CDR1 is SGDLS and CDR2 YYNGEE. Trimming removed 4 bases at V and 1 base at J, with 17 bases between. The CDR3 runs to 16 residues. CDR3 nucleotides: TGTGCCAGCAGCCCTGTACCATCCAAGTGGAACACTGAAGCTTTCTTT. Amino acid sequence: CASSPVPSKWNTEAFF.

The genes are TRBV5-1 and TRBJ1-4; 10 bases map to TRBD1. CDR1 and CDR2 (germline): SGHRS, YFSETQ. V was pared by 4 bases and J by 3 bases, with 6 bases of the junction left unmatched. The CDR3 contains 16 residues. The CDR3 nucleotides are TGCGCCAGCAGCCCCGGACAGGGGGGGGCTAATGAAAAACTGTTTTTT. Residues: CASSPGQGGANEKLFF.

The gene calls are TRBV12-3 or TRBV12-4 and TRBJ2-1; 9 nucleotides line up with TRBD2. The ends lost 5 bases at V and 9 bases at J; junction bases unmatched: 17. The CDR3 extends over 17 amino acids. The CDR3 spells CASSTPMAGGPGGEQFF. In DNA, the CDR3 is TGTGCCAGCAGTACCCCAATGGCGGGAGGGCCTGGGGGTGAGCAGTTCTTC.

The CDR3 DNA reads as TGTGCCAGCAGTTTAAATCAGTACGAGCAGTACTTC. Its translation is CASSLNQYEQYF. V is TRBV28 and J is TRBJ2-7; no clear D. Per germline, CDR1 MDHEN and CDR2 SYDVKM. Between the trimmed V and J ends, which lost 2 bases and 4 bases, there was a span of 6 bases. The CDR3 covers 12 residues. The full variable domain, rest sourced from reference TRBV28 and TRBJ2-7, is DVKVTQSSRYLVKRTGEKVFLECVQDMDHENMFWYRQDPGLGLRLIYFSYDVKMKEKGDIPEGYSVSREKKERFSLILESASTNQTSMYLCASSLNQYEQYFGPGTRLTVT.

The chain links TRBV6-4 to TRBJ2-1; TRBD1 or TRBD2 may be the D gene (5 bases each). The CDR3 consists of 13 residues. The germline CDR1 and CDR2 sequences are MRHNA and SNTAGT. The V and J ends lost 3 bases and 8 bases respectively, with 11 bases between them. CDR3 bases: TGTGCCAGCAGTGAACCAGGGAGTCATGAGCAGTTCTTC. Protein sequence: CASSEPGSHEQFF.

This clonotype was recorded many times. CDR3: CASGTGWDTQYF. The CDR3 bases are TGTGCCAGCGGGACAGGGTGGGATACGCAGTATTTT. The chain employs TRBV6-6 and TRBJ2-3; the match to TRBD1 covers 9 bases. The junction had 3 bases not matched to a gene; V was cut back by 8 bases and J by 6 bases. There are 12 residues in the CDR3. Germline lookup yields CDR1 MNHNY and CDR2 SVGAGI (reference sequence).

A few counts support this clonotype. J is TRBJ1-2 and V is TRBV13; the D is unclear. This CDR3 spans 14 amino acids. Germline V gene data show CDR1 as PRHDT and CDR2 as FYEKMQ (reference sequence). The V gene lost 5 bases and the J gene lost 9 bases, with 19 bases spanning the gap. The CDR3: CASSRSSGNWSYTF. CDR3 sequence (DNA): TGTGCCAGCAGCCGTTCGTCTGGGAATTGGAGCTACACCTTC.

This clonotype was found many times. The chain is built from TRBV10-3 and TRBJ1-5; perhaps TRBD1 as D (6 bases). The CDR3 is 13 amino acids. CDR1 is ENHRY, CDR2 SYGVKD, per germline. V was clipped by 10 bases and J by 6 bases, with 16 bases between them. CDR3: CATAFEQGQPQHF. CDR3 coding DNA: TGTGCCACCGCGTTTGAACAGGGTCAGCCCCAGCATTTT.

This clonotype was recorded a few times. This chain links TRBV6-2 or TRBV6-3 with TRBJ2-5; 10 nucleotides match TRBD1. The CDR3 extends over 15 amino acids. Germline V gives CDR1 MNHEY, CDR2 SVGEGT. The junction had 8 bases not matched to a gene; V was cut back by 6 bases and J by 4 bases. The CDR3: CASSLPTGGRETQYF. CDR3 DNA: TGTGCCAGCAGCCTACCGACAGGGGGCCGAGAGACCCAGTACTTC.